The rows below give T cell receptor beta chains drawn from one sample of a study of blood T cells in healthy people across ages. One entry per CDR3 protein results from TCRdb running MiXCR on the 5' RACE reads. The repertoire holds around 620,000 distinct CDR3 sequences, with 25% to 30% as singletons. Sequenced sample: blood. These receptors were collected from a woman between 65 and 79 years old in good health. Each CDR3 is given with its conserved first and last residue. The D gene is left open where the match is weak. The size field is filled for only some rows; it gives once, few, many or a size class.

clone size: NA; J gene: TRBJ1-4; V gene: TRBV4-1; D gene: NA; CDR3 DNA: TGCGCCAGCAGCCAAGAATCAGGGACTAATGAAAAACTGTTTTTT; CDR3 protein: CASSQESGTNEKLFF
clone size: NA; J gene: TRBJ2-5; V gene: TRBV7-2; D gene: TRBD2; CDR3 DNA: TGTGCCAGCACTCCTCGGGGTAGCGGGAGCCCGGAGACCCAGTACTTC; CDR3 protein: CASTPRGSGSPETQYF
clone size: few; J gene: TRBJ2-3; V gene: TRBV20-1; D gene: NA; CDR3 DNA: TGCAGTGCTAGAGATCAGGGCCCCCGTGATACGCAGTATTTT; CDR3 protein: CSARDQGPRDTQYF
clone size: few; J gene: TRBJ2-1; V gene: TRBV18; D gene: NA; CDR3 DNA: TGTGCCAGCTCACCACCAGTGGTTAGTGATGAGCAGTTCTTC; CDR3 protein: CASSPPVVSDEQFF
clone size: NA; J gene: TRBJ2-2; V gene: TRBV19; D gene: NA; CDR3 DNA: TGTGCCAGTAGTATAGGAATCCGGGGGCTAACCGGGGAGCTGTTTTTT; CDR3 protein: CASSIGIRGLTGELFF
clone size: NA; J gene: TRBJ2-2; V gene: TRBV6-1; D gene: NA; CDR3 DNA: TGTGCCAGCAGTATTTCCACGGGGGCGTACCCCGGGGAGCTGTTTTTT; CDR3 protein: CASSISTGAYPGELFF
clone size: NA; J gene: TRBJ1-3; V gene: TRBV19; D gene: NA; CDR3 DNA: TGTGCCAGTAGTATCTTCTCTTGGACCTCTAGCGGAAACACCATATATTTT; CDR3 protein: CASSIFSWTSSGNTIYF
clone size: NA; J gene: TRBJ1-2; V gene: TRBV7-2; D gene: NA; CDR3 DNA: TGTGCCAGCAGCCTCAGGGTATCGGGTGGCCACACCTTC; CDR3 protein: CASSLRVSGGHTF
clone size: NA; J gene: TRBJ2-7; V gene: TRBV12-3/TRBV12-4; D gene: NA; CDR3 DNA: TGTGCCAGCAGTTTAGAAGGAGTGGGGGCCTACGAGCAGTACTTC; CDR3 protein: CASSLEGVGAYEQYF
clone size: few; J gene: TRBJ2-1; V gene: TRBV7-2; D gene: TRBD2; CDR3 DNA: TGCGCCAGCAGCTCAGGGTCTAGCGGGGGCCTAAACTCCTACAATGAGCAGTTCTTC; CDR3 protein: CASSSGSSGGLNSYNEQFF
clone size: few; J gene: TRBJ2-5; V gene: TRBV4-2; D gene: TRBD2; CDR3 DNA: TGTGCCAGCAGCCAAGGTCCGCGGGGGGTCCAAGAGACCCAGTACTTC; CDR3 protein: CASSQGPRGVQETQYF
clone size: NA; J gene: TRBJ2-5; V gene: TRBV6-2/TRBV6-3; D gene: TRBD2; CDR3 DNA: TGTGCCAGTCAGAGGGGACTAGGCATTTTAAAGACTTACCAAGAGACCCAGTACTTC; CDR3 protein: CASQRGLGILKTYQETQYF
clone size: NA; J gene: TRBJ2-3; V gene: TRBV20-1; D gene: NA; CDR3 DNA: TGCAGTGCTACAAGCGGAAGGGGCACAGATACGCAGTATTTT; CDR3 protein: CSATSGRGTDTQYF
clone size: NA; J gene: TRBJ2-2; V gene: TRBV20-1; D gene: NA; CDR3 DNA: TGCAGTGCTAGAGATGGCGGGGGCCCTTTCACCGGGGAGCTGTTTTTT; CDR3 protein: CSARDGGGPFTGELFF
clone size: few; J gene: TRBJ2-3; V gene: TRBV5-1; D gene: NA; CDR3 DNA: TGCGCCAGCAGCTTGGGGCAGTCTGGGTATACAGATACGCAGTATTTT; CDR3 protein: CASSLGQSGYTDTQYF
clone size: few; J gene: TRBJ1-2; V gene: TRBV14; D gene: NA; CDR3 DNA: TGTGCCAGCAGCGAGACCGCGTGGGGTGGCTGCACCTTC; CDR3 protein: CASSETAWGGCTF
clone size: few; J gene: TRBJ2-5; V gene: TRBV2; D gene: TRBD2; CDR3 DNA: TGTGCCAGCAGGGAGACTAGCGGGGGGGAGACCCAGTACTTC; CDR3 protein: CASRETSGGETQYF
clone size: NA; J gene: TRBJ2-3; V gene: TRBV6-5; D gene: NA; CDR3 DNA: TGTGCCAGCAGTTACTTAGGGCCCTCTACAGATACGCAGTATTTT; CDR3 protein: CASSYLGPSTDTQYF
clone size: NA; J gene: TRBJ2-7; V gene: TRBV23-1; D gene: NA; CDR3 DNA: TGCGCCAGCACTCCACTCCTCCTATACCAGCGCTACGAGCAGTACTTC; CDR3 protein: CASTPLLLYQRYEQYF
clone size: few; J gene: TRBJ2-7; V gene: TRBV29-1; D gene: TRBD2; CDR3 DNA: TGCAGCGTTTTGCGGGAGGGGAGCTGGAGCGAGCAGTACTTC; CDR3 protein: CSVLREGSWSEQYF
clone size: NA; J gene: TRBJ2-7; V gene: TRBV6-1; D gene: NA; CDR3 DNA: TGTGCCAGCAGTGAACTTGCTACCCGACAGTTTGGCTACGAGCAGTACTTC; CDR3 protein: CASSELATRQFGYEQYF
clone size: few; J gene: TRBJ2-1; V gene: TRBV6-2/TRBV6-3; D gene: NA; CDR3 DNA: TGTGCCAGCAGTTACGACGGTTACAATGAGCAGTTCTTC; CDR3 protein: CASSYDGYNEQFF
clone size: NA; J gene: TRBJ2-4; V gene: TRBV7-8; D gene: TRBD2; CDR3 DNA: TGTGCCAGCAGCCCCGGACTAGTCGAAAACATTCAGTACTTC; CDR3 protein: CASSPGLVENIQYF
clone size: few; J gene: TRBJ2-5; V gene: TRBV5-1; D gene: NA; CDR3 DNA: TGCGCCAGCAGCCCCCGAGGAAGTCGGGACGAGACCCAGTACTTC; CDR3 protein: CASSPRGSRDETQYF
clone size: few; J gene: TRBJ1-1; V gene: TRBV5-1; D gene: NA; CDR3 DNA: TGCGCCAGCAGCTTGGTAGGGACCGAGAACACTGAAGCTTTCTTT; CDR3 protein: CASSLVGTENTEAFF
clone size: few; J gene: TRBJ2-5; V gene: TRBV6-2/TRBV6-3; D gene: NA; CDR3 DNA: TGTGCCAGCAGTTACGGGGGCCGAATCGGGACCCAGTACTTC; CDR3 protein: CASSYGGRIGTQYF
clone size: few; J gene: TRBJ2-7; V gene: TRBV20-1; D gene: NA; CDR3 DNA: TGCAGTGCTAGTGACCTCTGGGAGCAGTACTTC; CDR3 protein: CSASDLWEQYF
clone size: few; J gene: TRBJ2-7; V gene: TRBV24-1; D gene: NA; CDR3 DNA: TGTGCCACCAGTGATTTGCGAAGGACCAAGGCAGGGCTGACCTACGAGCAGTACTTC; CDR3 protein: CATSDLRRTKAGLTYEQYF
clone size: few; J gene: TRBJ2-1; V gene: TRBV4-2; D gene: NA; CDR3 DNA: TGTGCCAGCAGCCAAGAAACCGGGAATAGGGGCAATGAGCAGTTCTTC; CDR3 protein: CASSQETGNRGNEQFF
clone size: NA; J gene: TRBJ1-2; V gene: TRBV15; D gene: NA; CDR3 DNA: TGTGCCACCAGCAACGGGGCATCCCAATATCGCTTC; CDR3 protein: CATSNGASQYRF
clone size: few; J gene: TRBJ2-3; V gene: TRBV5-1; D gene: TRBD1; CDR3 DNA: TGCGCCAGCGCCCAGGACAGGGTCCTCACAGATACGCAGTATTTT; CDR3 protein: CASAQDRVLTDTQYF
clone size: NA; J gene: TRBJ2-1; V gene: TRBV24-1; D gene: NA; CDR3 DNA: TGTGCCACCAGTGCTCCAGTCTCCTACAATGAGCAGTTCTTC; CDR3 protein: CATSAPVSYNEQFF
clone size: few; J gene: TRBJ2-5; V gene: TRBV2; D gene: NA; CDR3 DNA: TGTGCCAGCAGTGACGATCGGAGAACCCAGTACTTC; CDR3 protein: CASSDDRRTQYF
clone size: many; J gene: TRBJ2-3; V gene: TRBV29-1; D gene: NA; CDR3 DNA: TGCAGCGTTGAGGACAGCACAGATACGCAGTATTTT; CDR3 protein: CSVEDSTDTQYF
clone size: NA; J gene: TRBJ2-1; V gene: TRBV6-2/TRBV6-3; D gene: NA; CDR3 DNA: TGTGCCAGCAGCCCGCGGCTGACAGAAGGCCGCATGACGGAGTTCTTC; CDR3 protein: CASSPRLTEGRMTEFF
clone size: NA; J gene: TRBJ1-2; V gene: TRBV4-2; D gene: NA; CDR3 DNA: TGTGCCAGCAGCCAAGTAGCGCCAGTGGAGAGTGGCTACACCTTC; CDR3 protein: CASSQVAPVESGYTF
clone size: NA; J gene: TRBJ2-5; V gene: TRBV4-3; D gene: NA; CDR3 DNA: TGCGCCAGCAGCCAAGAATGGGCGGGGACGTACCAAGAGACCCAGTACTTC; CDR3 protein: CASSQEWAGTYQETQYF
clone size: NA; J gene: TRBJ1-1; V gene: TRBV6-2/TRBV6-3; D gene: NA; CDR3 DNA: TGTGCCAGCAGTGCCCCCTTTCTAAAGGCTTTCTTT; CDR3 protein: CASSAPFLKAFF
clone size: few; J gene: TRBJ1-4; V gene: TRBV2; D gene: TRBD1; CDR3 DNA: TGTGCCAGCAGTAGCGACACAGGGGCTAATGAAAAACTGTTTTTT; CDR3 protein: CASSSDTGANEKLFF
clone size: few; J gene: TRBJ1-3; V gene: TRBV7-3; D gene: NA; CDR3 DNA: TGTGCCAGCAGTCCTGTGGCAGCTGGAAACACCATATATTTT; CDR3 protein: CASSPVAAGNTIYF
clone size: NA; J gene: TRBJ2-1; V gene: TRBV7-8; D gene: TRBD2; CDR3 DNA: TGTGCCAGCACCCTAACTAGCGGGGTGTCCTACAATGAGCAGTTCTTC; CDR3 protein: CASTLTSGVSYNEQFF
clone size: NA; J gene: TRBJ2-7; V gene: TRBV6-5; D gene: TRBD1; CDR3 DNA: TGTGCCAGCAGTCTCTCCGGGACAGGGAGATACGAGCAGTACTTC; CDR3 protein: CASSLSGTGRYEQYF
clone size: few; J gene: TRBJ2-1; V gene: TRBV20-1; D gene: TRBD1; CDR3 DNA: TGCAGTGCGAACCGGGACAGCAACAATGAGCAGTTCTTC; CDR3 protein: CSANRDSNNEQFF
clone size: NA; J gene: TRBJ1-5; V gene: TRBV7-2; D gene: NA; CDR3 DNA: TGTGCCAGCAGCCCCGCCAATCAGCCCCAGCATTTT; CDR3 protein: CASSPANQPQHF
clone size: NA; J gene: TRBJ2-1; V gene: TRBV5-1; D gene: TRBD2; CDR3 DNA: TGCGCCAGCAGCTTGGACGCGGCGGGAGCGAGCTCCTACAATGAGCAGTTCTTC; CDR3 protein: CASSLDAAGASSYNEQFF
clone size: NA; J gene: TRBJ2-1; V gene: TRBV7-9; D gene: TRBD1; CDR3 DNA: TGTGCCAGCAGCCCCCCTAGGGACAGGTACAATGAGCAGTTCTTC; CDR3 protein: CASSPPRDRYNEQFF
clone size: NA; J gene: TRBJ1-5; V gene: TRBV13; D gene: TRBD1; CDR3 DNA: TGTGCCAGCAGCTTAGGCCTGGACAGGCGTCAGCCCCAGCATTTT; CDR3 protein: CASSLGLDRRQPQHF
clone size: few; J gene: TRBJ2-7; V gene: TRBV18; D gene: NA; CDR3 DNA: TGTGCCAGCTCACCAGGACGGCCCTACGAGCAGTACTTC; CDR3 protein: CASSPGRPYEQYF
clone size: NA; J gene: TRBJ2-3; V gene: TRBV20-1; D gene: TRBD2; CDR3 DNA: TGCAGTGCTACCATAGCGGGGGCGAGGGATACGCAGTATTTT; CDR3 protein: CSATIAGARDTQYF
clone size: NA; J gene: TRBJ1-1; V gene: TRBV29-1; D gene: NA; CDR3 DNA: TGCAGCGTTGAAACGAGCACTGAAGCTTTCTTT; CDR3 protein: CSVETSTEAFF
clone size: few; J gene: TRBJ2-3; V gene: TRBV6-2/TRBV6-3; D gene: NA; CDR3 DNA: TGTGCCAGCAGGACGGGTCCAAGCACAGATACGCAGTATTTT; CDR3 protein: CASRTGPSTDTQYF
clone size: many; J gene: TRBJ2-3; V gene: TRBV24-1; D gene: NA; CDR3 DNA: TGTGCCACCAGCGGGACATCCCAACGGGATACGCAGTATTTT; CDR3 protein: CATSGTSQRDTQYF